This TCR beta chain was recovered during a study of OX40 agonist ivuxolimab in advanced cancers. At the level of the whole study: Ivuxolimab was a fully human IgG2 agonistic monoclonal antibody targeting the costimulatory receptor OX40 (CD134). Intravenous ivuxolimab was administered to patients every 2 weeks at six dose levels: 0.01, 0.1, 0.3, 1.5, 3 and 10 mg/kg. Of the approximately 50 dose-escalation patients, hepatocellular carcinoma was present in 19, melanoma in around 15, renal cell carcinoma in 9 and head and neck cancer in 9. In the dose-escalation cohort, roughly 82% of patients were male, and the mean age was roughly 60 years with a range of roughly 23 to 79. Prior anti-PD-1, anti-PD-L1 or anti-CTLA-4 therapy was permitted, and 30% to 50% of dose-escalation patients had received checkpoint inhibitors. Partial responses occurred in three dose-escalation patients, of whom one had hepatocellular carcinoma and two had cutaneous melanoma. The purpose of peripheral TCRbeta sequencing was to test whether ivuxolimab changed TCR sequence diversity and led to clonal T-cell expansion. The monotherapy dose-escalation portion (N of about 47 patients) of the phase I ivuxolimab trial is reported in the paper. The research as a whole found: In the 0.1-3.0 mg/kg groups, partial responders had among the lowest normalized peripheral clonal expansion, particularly in CD8+ T cells. Antigen specificity was not determined for the clonally expanded peripheral T cells. Low levels of normalized T-cell clonal expansion were also seen in some nonresponding patients. After ivuxolimab, CD8+ T cells had more expanded clones than CD4+ T cells on average. Clonal expansion of both CD4+ and CD8+ blood T cells was observed from baseline to week 6 at doses 0.1 to 3.0 mg/kg.

Patients with autoimmune disease history or receiving systemic immunosuppression were excluded from the trial. Peripheral blood for TCR sequencing was collected from all dose cohorts at baseline, on cycle 4 day 1, and on cycle 7 day 1. The samples were taken from a phase I, first-in-human, multicenter, open-label dose-escalation trial of ivuxolimab. The trial enrolled adults with locally advanced or metastatic head and neck squamous cell, hepatocellular, melanoma or renal cell carcinoma. Before TCR sequencing, CD4+ T cells and CD8+ T cells from peripheral blood were sorted into separate populations. For sequencing of the TCRbeta CDR3 region, genomic DNA was extracted from the sorted cells. The immunoSEQ Assay was used for sequencing of TCRbeta CDR3 regions. Drawn from immuneACCESS, this table holds only the in-frame rearrangements with V and J called that TCRdb kept. Clones are partly lost; checked studies trace under half to an unresolved V gene and leave the rest unexplained. The table for this sample lists 50,000 to 75,000 clones; about 86% of them were counted only once. Approximately 1.1% of the sample belongs to the ten largest clones.

Turning to this clone: No cognate antigen has been identified for it. The record has no base qualities; no much larger clone is one base away.

Measured from the cysteine to the phenylalanine, the CDR3 is 16 residues long. Of the read, only the CDR3 DNA is kept; its 48 bases are in frame from base 1. V trim: 0 bases; J trim: 4 bases; unmatched bases: 7. CDR1 SEHNR and CDR2 FQNEAQ are derived from the germline V gene (reference sequence). Sequencing was performed on CD4+ or CD8+ T cells sorted from blood, taken in a trial of the OX40 agonist ivuxolimab. This sequence originates from an adult with an advanced solid tumor such as melanoma, head and neck, liver or kidney cancer. The chain couples TRBV7-9 to TRBJ1-1, with 8 bases matching TRBD1. The CDR3 sequence is CASSLADRGYGTEAFF. Here is the DNA: TGTGCCAGCAGCTTAGCCGACAGGGGCTACGGCACTGAAGCTTTCTTT.